These 8 T cell receptor beta chains came from one sample sequenced in a study of T cells after posttransplantation cyclophosphamide. Profiling relied on immunoSEQ multiplex PCR, and the TCRdb table lists in-frame clones only, not all of them. The sample carries tens of thousands of clones, more than 85% recorded once. The naive gate required viable CD3+CD4+ or CD3+CD8+ cells with CCR7+CD45RA+CD45RO-CD95-CD27+CD28+ phenotype. The specimen was naive CD4+ T cells sorted from blood. All receptors derive from a man younger than 45 in good health and a related stem cell transplant donor.

This sequence joins TRBV6-6 and TRBJ1-2; no clear D gene. The V gene lost 0 bases and the J gene lost 3 bases, with 14 bases spanning the gap. Germline CDR1 is MNHNY and CDR2 is SVGAGI (reference sequence). There are 16 residues in the CDR3. As DNA, the CDR3 is TGTGCCAGCAGTTACTCGCAAGTCCTGGGCTACTATGGCTACACCTTC. This translates into CASSYSQVLGYYGYTF.

V and J are TRBV7-3 and TRBJ2-7, with TRBD1 matching 9 bases. This CDR3 is built from 15 residues. Germline CDR1 is SGHTA and CDR2 is FQGTGA. V lost 3 bases, J lost 4 bases, and 7 bases stayed unmatched. CDR3: CASSLGTGKRYEQYF. In nucleotides, the CDR3 is TGTGCCAGCAGCTTGGGGACAGGGAAAAGGTACGAGCAGTACTTC.

This chain connects TRBV7-2 to TRBJ1-2; a possible D gene is TRBD1 (5 bases). V lost 5 bases and J lost 8, with 9 bases in between. This CDR3 spans 11 amino acids. Germline assignment: CDR1 SGHTA and CDR2 FQGNSA. Written as DNA, the CDR3 is TGTGCCAGCAGCCCAGGGTGGGGCTACACCTTC. Amino acid sequence: CASSPGWGYTF.

The rearrangement uses TRBV14 and TRBJ2-7; 12 bases fit TRBD1. Germline lookup yields CDR1 SGHDN and CDR2 FVKESK. The CDR3 totals 16 residues. V lost 4 bases, J lost 7 bases, and 11 bases stayed unmatched. In DNA form, the CDR3 reads TGTGCCAGCAGCCCGATAAGGGACAGGGGGCTCGGGGAGCAGTACTTC. As protein: CASSPIRDRGLGEQYF.

This rearrangement joins TRBV7-3 to TRBJ2-2, with D possibly being TRBD1 (5 bases). V lost 6 bases and J 1 base, leaving 9 bases between the germline ends. From germline, CDR1 is SGHTA and CDR2 FQGTGA. This CDR3 is built from 14 residues. The CDR3 region has the DNA TGTGCCAGCAGTCCTACAGGGAACACCGGGGAGCTGTTTTTT. As protein: CASSPTGNTGELFF.

V and J are TRBV2 and TRBJ1-5; D is uncertain. Trimming took 2 bases from V and 1 from J, leaving 6 bases between them. This CDR3 is built from 14 residues. Per germline, CDR1 SNHLY and CDR2 FYNNEI. This CDR3 reads CASSESGSNQPQHF. The CDR3 DNA sequence: TGTGCCAGCAGTGAATCGGGAAGCAATCAGCCCCAGCATTTT.

V gene TRBV5-4 combines with J gene TRBJ2-5, with D maybe TRBD1 (5 bases). The V end lost 1 base, the J end lost 6 bases, and 13 bases lay between the germline ends. The CDR3 is 14 residues long. Germline loops: CDR1 SGHNT, CDR2 YYREEE (reference sequence). The DNA for the CDR3 is TGTGCCAGCAGCTTGAGGCAGGGCGTACAGACCCAGTACTTC. It yields the protein CASSLRQGVQTQYF. Full variable domain (rest looked up from reference TRBV5-4 and TRBJ2-5): ETGVTQSPTHLIKTRGQQVTLRCSSQSGHNTVSWYQQALGQGPQFIFQYYREEENGRGNFPPRFSGLQFPNYSSELNVNALELDDSALYLCASSLRQGVQTQYFGPGTRLLVL.

This sequence joins TRBV13 and TRBJ2-1, with 8 bases fitting TRBD2. Germline CDR1 and CDR2: PRHDT and FYEKMQ (reference sequence). CDR3 length equals 13 residues. Unmatched junction bases numbered 9, after V lost 9 bases and J lost 8 bases. CDR3: CASLRGGGYEQFF. The CDR3 DNA reads TGTGCCAGTTTGAGAGGCGGGGGGTATGAGCAGTTCTTC.